The T cell receptor (beta chain) under discussion was sequenced for a study of cytomegalovirus exposure and HLA in healthy donors. As for the study in general: Around 200 million T cells yielded approximately 100 million unique TCR beta sequences, as an earlier analysis found.

The CDR3 sequence is 14 residues long. The junction had 7 bases not matched to a gene; V was cut back by 5 bases and J by 7 bases. Germline V lookup: CDR1 MNHEY, CDR2 SVGAGI. Study-level findings and limits: Later examination showed HLA-associated TCR beta chains had greater clonal expansion than equally common others. The likely explanation for a cluster of highly shared sequence variants was sequencing artifact.

In the case of this clone: Its antigen is not identified.

Vbeta (60) and Jbeta (13) primers were used in the PCR. Per the original methods: Among the unique TCR beta chains that a later analysis counted, 75 million to 85 million in all, 10 million to 11 million were shared. This table comes from immunoSEQ multiplex PCR, and its TCRdb copy is limited to in-frame clones, with some not included. The V and J calls and the clone size are those of that table, but D and trimming were determined from the DNA. The repertoire holds 210,000 or so clones, with 87% as singletons. V is TRBV6-5 and J is TRBJ1-4, with 7 bases that match TRBD1. What was sequenced was PBMCs. The receptor's source is a man aged 30-40 years in good health and CMV-seronegative. Written as DNA, the CDR3 is TGTGCCAGCAGTCCCCGACAGGGTGGTGAAAAACTGTTTTTT. Translated, it gives CASSPRQGGEKLFF.